Listed below are T cell receptor beta chains from one sample, sequenced in a study of blood T cell repertoires in COVID-19. Sequenced by immunoSEQ multiplex PCR; TCRdb stores in-frame clones only, minus some. The sample holds 190,000 or so clones, 80% to 90% seen once. The sample comprised peripheral blood. Receptors were obtained from a woman under 30 who had recovered from COVID-19. Each CDR3 is given with its conserved first and last residue. The D gene is left open where the match is weak. The size entry is marked missing in some rows and otherwise reads once, few, many or a size class.

J gene,clone size,D gene,V gene,CDR3 length,CDR3 protein,CDR3 DNA
TRBJ2-2,NA,NA,TRBV7-9,16,CASRTGLGGNTGELFF,TGTGCCAGCCGGACGGGGTTAGGGGGGAACACCGGGGAGCTGTTTTTT
TRBJ2-5,NA,TRBD1,TRBV7-6,15,CASSRWTGDQETQYF,TGTGCCAGCAGCCGCTGGACAGGGGATCAAGAGACCCAGTACTTC
TRBJ2-4,NA,NA,TRBV3-1/TRBV3-2,15,CASSLFGGRGNIQYF,TGTGCCAGCAGCCTTTTCGGAGGCAGGGGAAACATTCAGTACTTC
TRBJ2-3,NA,NA,TRBV7-8,16,CASNGFRGKKPDTQYF,TGTGCCAGCAACGGGTTCAGGGGAAAGAAACCCGATACGCAGTATTTT
TRBJ1-1,NA,TRBD1,TRBV6-5,13,CASREDRGTEAFF,TGTGCCAGCAGAGAGGACAGGGGGACTGAAGCTTTCTTT
TRBJ2-4,NA,TRBD1,TRBV10-3,14,CAISGGTGSGIQYF,TGTGCCATCAGTGGGGGGACAGGGTCGGGCATTCAGTACTTC
TRBJ2-2,NA,NA,TRBV6-2/TRBV6-3,14,CASSYRGNTGELFF,TGTGCCAGCAGTTACCGGGGGAACACCGGGGAGCTGTTTTTT
TRBJ2-5,once,NA,TRBV24-1,13,CATRDSHQETQYF,TGTGCCACCAGGGACAGCCACCAAGAGACCCAGTACTTC
TRBJ1-6,NA,TRBD1,TRBV27,17,CASSLGQAVSYNSPLHF,TGTGCCAGCAGTTTAGGACAGGCCGTATCCTATAATTCACCCCTCCACTTT
TRBJ2-5,NA,NA,TRBV18,15,CASSPQSRGGETQYF,TGTGCCAGCTCACCTCAGAGCAGGGGCGGGGAGACCCAGTACTTC
TRBJ2-7,NA,NA,TRBV29-1,12,CSVVFLGGEQYF,TGCAGCGTTGTGTTCCTGGGGGGCGAGCAGTACTTC
TRBJ2-6,NA,TRBD1,TRBV10-2,16,CATSDRGASGANVLTF,TGCGCCACGTCGGACAGGGGGGCCTCTGGGGCCAACGTCCTGACTTTC
TRBJ2-3,NA,TRBD2,TRBV19,13,CASRTSGSDTQYF,TGTGCCAGTCGGACTAGCGGGTCAGATACGCAGTATTTT
TRBJ2-3,NA,TRBD2,TRBV9,20,CASSARRGLAGAPGTDTQYF,TGTGCCAGCAGCGCGAGGAGGGGACTAGCGGGGGCCCCGGGCACAGATACGCAGTATTTT
TRBJ1-2,NA,NA,TRBV7-9,13,CASSERDSYGYTF,TGTGCCAGCAGCGAGCGAGATTCCTATGGCTACACCTTC
TRBJ2-2,NA,NA,TRBV10-3,15,CAIRSEDRSTGELFF,TGTGCCATCAGATCGGAAGACAGAAGCACCGGGGAGCTGTTTTTT
TRBJ2-5,NA,NA,TRBV27,14,CASSSRGVQETQYF,TGTGCCAGCAGCTCTCGCGGGGTCCAAGAGACCCAGTACTTC
TRBJ1-2,few,NA,TRBV7-9,15,CASSSGAGVSFSYTF,TGTGCCAGCAGCTCCGGGGCAGGGGTGTCCTTCAGCTACACCTTC
TRBJ1-5,NA,TRBD1,TRBV11-2,15,CASSLLGQVNQPQHF,TGTGCCAGCAGCTTATTAGGACAGGTCAATCAGCCCCAGCATTTT
TRBJ2-5,NA,TRBD2,TRBV7-2,16,CASSLDGAGGAETQYF,TGTGCCAGCAGCTTAGATGGAGCGGGAGGAGCAGAGACCCAGTACTTC
TRBJ1-1,NA,NA,TRBV29-1,11,CSVWGGAEAFF,TGCAGCGTTTGGGGGGGCGCTGAAGCTTTCTTT
TRBJ2-3,NA,TRBD2,TRBV28,16,CASSFQASGRTDTQYF,TGTGCCAGCAGTTTCCAGGCTAGCGGGAGGACAGATACGCAGTATTTT
TRBJ2-5,NA,TRBD2,TRBV25-1,14,CASVGLAGPETQYF,TGTGCCAGCGTAGGACTAGCGGGACCCGAGACCCAGTACTTC
TRBJ2-1,NA,TRBD1,TRBV10-3,15,CAISVSQGASNEQFF,TGTGCCATCAGTGTGAGTCAGGGGGCATCCAATGAGCAGTTCTTC
TRBJ2-1,NA,TRBD1,TRBV7-7,13,CASSWGQYNEQFF,TGTGCTAGCAGCTGGGGACAGTACAATGAGCAGTTCTTC
TRBJ1-2,NA,NA,TRBV21-1,15,CASSIRTRRSNGYTF,TGTGCCAGCAGCATAAGGACACGGCGATCTAACGGCTACACCTTC
TRBJ2-1,NA,NA,TRBV6-5,15,CASSPVPASYNEQFF,TGTGCCAGCAGTCCCGTCCCAGCGAGCTACAATGAGCAGTTCTTC
TRBJ1-1,few,TRBD1,TRBV13,13,CASSPQGDTEAFF,TGTGCCAGCAGCCCCCAGGGGGACACTGAAGCTTTCTTT
TRBJ1-1,NA,NA,TRBV3-1/TRBV3-2,13,CASSRRGLTEAFF,TGTGCCAGCAGCCGCAGGGGTCTCACTGAAGCTTTCTTT
TRBJ2-3,NA,TRBD1,TRBV5-1,14,CASRTGGGTDTQYF,TGCGCCAGCAGAACAGGGGGCGGCACAGATACGCAGTATTTT
TRBJ2-3,NA,NA,TRBV21-1,17,CASSGLREGPSTDTQYF,TGTGCCAGCAGCGGCCTACGGGAGGGGCCCTCCACAGATACGCAGTATTTT
TRBJ2-3,NA,NA,TRBV11-3,13,CASSSTPTDTQYF,TGTGCCAGCAGCTCCACACCCACAGATACGCAGTATTTT
TRBJ2-1,NA,NA,TRBV19,14,CASSIRWAGNEQFF,TGTGCCAGTAGTATAAGATGGGCAGGGAATGAGCAGTTCTTC
TRBJ1-1,NA,NA,TRBV27,15,CASSSPDSLNTEAFF,TGTGCCAGCAGTTCCCCTGACAGTTTGAACACTGAAGCTTTCTTT
TRBJ1-2,NA,TRBD1,TRBV24-1,14,CATSDSGGADGYAF,TGTGCCACCAGTGACTCAGGGGGCGCAGATGGCTACGCCTTC
TRBJ2-2,NA,TRBD1,TRBV7-6,15,CASSLGDRGAGELFF,TGTGCCAGCAGCTTAGGAGACAGGGGGGCCGGGGAGCTGTTTTTT
TRBJ2-1,NA,TRBD1,TRBV4-1,16,CASSQRRDRGVNEQFF,TGCGCCAGCAGCCAACGCCGGGACAGGGGGGTAAATGAGCAGTTCTTC
TRBJ2-2,NA,NA,TRBV21-1,19,CASSKAIQPRLENTGELFF,TGTGCCAGCAGCAAAGCGATTCAGCCGAGGCTTGAGAACACCGGGGAGCTGTTTTTT
TRBJ1-3,NA,TRBD1,TRBV19,15,CASSAQGAYGNTIYF,TGTGCCAGTAGTGCCCAGGGGGCTTATGGAAACACCATATATTTT
TRBJ1-4,NA,NA,TRBV30,12,CAWSIGGEKLFF,TGTGCCTGGAGTATCGGTGGTGAAAAACTGTTTTTT
TRBJ2-6,NA,NA,TRBV4-3,16,CASSQDSSSGANVLTF,TGCGCCAGCAGCCAAGATAGCAGCTCTGGGGCCAACGTCCTGACTTTC
TRBJ1-2,NA,NA,TRBV19,14,CASSAQVINYGYTF,TGTGCCAGTAGTGCGCAGGTTATTAACTATGGCTACACCTTC
TRBJ2-5,NA,TRBD1,TRBV5-1,15,CASLRIGTARETQYF,TGCGCCAGCCTAAGGATAGGGACAGCTCGGGAGACCCAGTACTTC
TRBJ2-1,NA,TRBD2,TRBV5-1,14,CASRLAGALNEQFF,TGCGCCAGCCGACTAGCGGGGGCTCTCAATGAGCAGTTCTTC
TRBJ2-2,NA,NA,TRBV5-1,12,CASSLGTEELFF,TGCGCCAGCAGCTTGGGAACAGAGGAGCTGTTTTTT
TRBJ2-3,NA,NA,TRBV2,13,CASSGRGTDTQYF,TGTGCCAGCAGTGGCAGGGGTACAGATACGCAGTATTTT
TRBJ2-7,once,NA,TRBV7-9,15,CASSLLLGGSYEQYF,TGTGCCAGCAGCTTACTCTTAGGGGGCTCCTACGAGCAGTACTTC
TRBJ2-3,few,NA,TRBV4-3,15,CASSQAVANTDTQYF,TGCGCCAGCAGCCAAGCGGTAGCGAACACAGATACGCAGTATTTT
TRBJ2-1,NA,TRBD2,TRBV20-1,17,CSASAPLAGSSYNEQFF,TGCAGTGCTAGTGCTCCGCTAGCGGGATCCTCCTACAATGAGCAGTTCTTC
TRBJ1-1,NA,NA,TRBV9,14,CASSVAGVGTEAFF,TGTGCCAGCAGCGTAGCGGGGGTGGGGACTGAAGCTTTCTTT
TRBJ1-2,NA,TRBD1,TRBV2,16,CASSPRTGRGGYGYTF,TGTGCCAGCAGTCCTCGGACAGGGAGGGGTGGCTATGGCTACACCTTC
TRBJ1-2,NA,NA,TRBV5-1,13,CASSWESNYGYTF,TGCGCCAGCAGCTGGGAGTCTAACTATGGCTACACCTTC
TRBJ1-2,NA,NA,TRBV6-2/TRBV6-3,15,CASSYNRNFDYGYTF,TGTGCCAGCAGTTACAACAGAAACTTCGACTATGGCTACACCTTC